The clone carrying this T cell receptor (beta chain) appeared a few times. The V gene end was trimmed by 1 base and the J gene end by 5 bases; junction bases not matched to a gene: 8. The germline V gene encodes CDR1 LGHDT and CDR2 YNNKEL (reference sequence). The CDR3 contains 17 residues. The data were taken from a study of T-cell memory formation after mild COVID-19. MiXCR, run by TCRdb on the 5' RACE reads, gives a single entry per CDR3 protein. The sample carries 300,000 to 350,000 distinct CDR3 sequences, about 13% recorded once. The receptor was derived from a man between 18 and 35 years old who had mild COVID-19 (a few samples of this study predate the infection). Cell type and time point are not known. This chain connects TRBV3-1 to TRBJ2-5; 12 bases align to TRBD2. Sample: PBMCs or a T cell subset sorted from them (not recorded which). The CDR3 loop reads CASSQASGGAARETQYF. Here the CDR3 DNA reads TGTGCCAGCAGCCAAGCTAGCGGGGGGGCAGCCCGGGAGACCCAGTACTTC.